This TCR beta chain was profiled in a study of shared clonotypes between healthy human individuals. Study details: Aged between 18 and 49, the donors were a couple of women and three men.

The data were produced by immunoSEQ multiplex PCR, yet TCRdb's version contains in-frame clones alone and is incomplete. Here the sample spans roughly 760,000 clones, around two thirds being singletons. V lost 7 bases, J lost 2 bases, and 13 bases stayed unmatched. Germline V gives CDR1 SGHTA, CDR2 FQGNSA. The CDR3 is 18 amino acids. The specimen sequenced was memory CD4+ T cells sorted from blood. Subset in this sample: CD45RA-negative fraction. The receptor was derived from a woman in her twenties or thirties in good health. This rearrangement joins TRBV7-2 to TRBJ2-6, with 8 bases that match TRBD1. CDR3 region: CASTLGNRGSPGANVLTF. The CDR3 DNA follows: TGTGCCAGCACCCTTGGGAACAGGGGGTCCCCTGGGGCCAACGTCCTGACTTTC.